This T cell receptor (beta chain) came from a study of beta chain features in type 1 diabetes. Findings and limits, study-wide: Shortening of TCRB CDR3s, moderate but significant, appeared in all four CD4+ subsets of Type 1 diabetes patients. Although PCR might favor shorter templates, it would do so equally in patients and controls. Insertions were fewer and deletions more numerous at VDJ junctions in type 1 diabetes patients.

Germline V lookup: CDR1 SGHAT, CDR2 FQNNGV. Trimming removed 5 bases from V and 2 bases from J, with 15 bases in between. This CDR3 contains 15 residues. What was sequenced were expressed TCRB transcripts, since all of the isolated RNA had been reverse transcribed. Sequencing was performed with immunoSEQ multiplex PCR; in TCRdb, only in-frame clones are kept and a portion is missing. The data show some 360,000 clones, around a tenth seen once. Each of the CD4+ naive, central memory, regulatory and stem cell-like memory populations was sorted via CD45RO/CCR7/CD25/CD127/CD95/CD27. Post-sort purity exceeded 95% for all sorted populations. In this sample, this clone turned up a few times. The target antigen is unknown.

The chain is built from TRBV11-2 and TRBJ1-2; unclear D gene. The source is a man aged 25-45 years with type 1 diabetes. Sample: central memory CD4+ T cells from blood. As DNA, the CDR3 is TGTGCCAGCAGCACCCAACGGAGGAGGAACTATGGCTACACCTTC. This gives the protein CASSTQRRRNYGYTF. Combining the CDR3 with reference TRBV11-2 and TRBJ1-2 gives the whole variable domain EAGVAQSPRYKIIEKRQSVAFWCNPISGHATLYWYQQILGQGPKLLIQFQNNGVVDDSQLPKDRFSAERLKGVDSTLKIQPAKLEDSAVYLCASSTQRRRNYGYTFGSGTRLTVV.